These 8 T cell receptor beta chains share one sample of origin, sequenced in a study of T cells after posttransplantation cyclophosphamide. The repertoire was sequenced with immunoSEQ multiplex PCR; TCRdb's copy has only in-frame clones and lacks some. The sample shows 1,500 to 2,500 clones, 90% to 95% of them seen only once. Sequenced: naive CD8+ T cells sorted from PBMCs. Receptors originate from a woman in her fifties or sixties in good health, CMV-negative, and a related stem cell transplant donor.

Details on this clone: Its ends do not fully match the called genes, so a read error is possible. This chain uses TRBV7-7 with TRBJ1-5, with D perhaps matching TRBD1 (6 bases). The CDR3 loop spans 13 amino acids. Per germline, CDR1 SSHAT and CDR2 FNYEAQ (reference sequence). CDR3: CASSLGGGPEKRF. CDR3 DNA sequence: TGTGCCAGCAGCTTGGGGGGGGGCCCAGAGAAGCGTTTT.

The chain couples TRBV2 to TRBJ2-1, with 11 bases that match TRBD2. Trimming at V came to 4 bases and at J to 8 bases, leaving 7 bases not matched to a gene. Germline V gene data show CDR1 as SNHLY and CDR2 as FYNNEI. The CDR3 covers 15 residues. The CDR3: CASSGRLAGRDEQFF. In nucleotides, the CDR3 is TGTGCCAGCAGTGGCAGACTAGCGGGACGGGATGAGCAGTTCTTC.

The chain uses TRBV21-1 and TRBJ2-7; the table calls TRBD1, which could not be checked here. TRBV21-1 is given as a pseudogene. The CDR3 covers 15 residues. CDR3 sequence: CASSFTRGQNYEQYF. The CDR3 nucleotides are TGTGCCAGCAGCTTTACCCGGGGACAGAACTACGAGCAGTACTTC.

The J gene is TRBJ2-3, the V gene TRBV7-6, with 10 nucleotides matching TRBD2. Germline trimming cut 2 bases from V and 0 bases from J; bases unmatched to any gene: 8. Germline CDR1 and CDR2: SGHVS and FNYEAQ. The CDR3 loop spans 18 amino acids. The CDR3 DNA reads TGTGCCAGCAGCTTATGGCTAGCGGGGGCTTCTAGCACAGATACGCAGTATTTT. Translating it yields CASSLWLAGASSTDTQYF.

The chain joins TRBV19 to TRBJ1-2; 9 positions agree with TRBD1. V trimming: 5 bases; J trimming: 7 bases; junction bases outside the gene matches: 5. The CDR3 extends over 13 amino acids. Germline V lookup: CDR1 LNHDA, CDR2 SQIVND (reference sequence). The chain's CDR3 is CASSPGTGIGYTF. CDR3 bases: TGTGCCAGTAGTCCCGGGACAGGGATTGGCTACACCTTC.

The gene calls are TRBV10-3 and TRBJ2-2; possibly TRBD2 for D (6 bases). The V and J ends lost 7 bases and 0 bases respectively, with 9 bases between them. Germline assignment: CDR1 ENHRY and CDR2 SYGVKD. The length of the CDR3 is 14 residues. CDR3 sequence reads: CAIKGRTNTGELFF. The CDR3 DNA is TGTGCCATCAAGGGGAGGACGAACACCGGGGAGCTGTTTTTT.

The chain recombines TRBV4-3 with TRBJ2-1, with TRBD1 matching over 7 bases. Germline V gene data show CDR1 as LGHNA and CDR2 as YSLEER. The CDR3 sequence is 16 residues long. The V segment lost 2 bases and the J segment 4 bases; nucleotides outside the gene matches: 8. This chain's CDR3 is CASSQFRKGAYNEQFF. CDR3 nucleotide sequence: TGCGCCAGCAGCCAATTTCGAAAGGGGGCTTACAATGAGCAGTTCTTC.

The V gene is TRBV6-5, the J gene TRBJ2-7; D ambiguous. Germline lookup yields CDR1 MNHEY and CDR2 SVGAGI. CDR3 length: 13 residues. Trimming took off 2 bases at V and 5 bases at J, with 10 bases between the two ends. The CDR3 DNA follows: TGTGCCAGCAGTTACACCAGTGGTCACGAGCAGTACTTC. Protein product: CASSYTSGHEQYF.